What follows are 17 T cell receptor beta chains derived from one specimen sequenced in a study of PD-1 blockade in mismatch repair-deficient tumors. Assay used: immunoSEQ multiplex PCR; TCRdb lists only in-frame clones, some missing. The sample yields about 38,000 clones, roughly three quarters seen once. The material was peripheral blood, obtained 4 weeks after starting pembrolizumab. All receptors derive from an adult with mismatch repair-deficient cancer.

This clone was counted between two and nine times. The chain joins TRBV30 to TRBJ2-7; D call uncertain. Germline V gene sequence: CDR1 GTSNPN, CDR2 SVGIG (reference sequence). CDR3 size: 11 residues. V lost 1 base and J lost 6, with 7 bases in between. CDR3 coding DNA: TGTGCCTGGAGTGCTCTGGGCGAGCAGTACTTC. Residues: CAWSALGEQYF.

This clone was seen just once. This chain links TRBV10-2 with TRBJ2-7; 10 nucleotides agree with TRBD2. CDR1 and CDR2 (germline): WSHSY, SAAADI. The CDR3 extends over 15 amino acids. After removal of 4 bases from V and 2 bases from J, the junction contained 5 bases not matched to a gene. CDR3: CASSVSGTSAYEQYF. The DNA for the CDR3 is TGCGCCAGCAGTGTGTCCGGGACTAGCGCCTACGAGCAGTACTTC.

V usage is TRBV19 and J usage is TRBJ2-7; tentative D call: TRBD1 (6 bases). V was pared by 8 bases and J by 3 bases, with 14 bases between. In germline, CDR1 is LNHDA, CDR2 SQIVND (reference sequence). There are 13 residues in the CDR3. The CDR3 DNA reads TGTGCCAGTTCCGCTGGACAGAACTACGAGCAGTACTTC. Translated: CASSAGQNYEQYF.

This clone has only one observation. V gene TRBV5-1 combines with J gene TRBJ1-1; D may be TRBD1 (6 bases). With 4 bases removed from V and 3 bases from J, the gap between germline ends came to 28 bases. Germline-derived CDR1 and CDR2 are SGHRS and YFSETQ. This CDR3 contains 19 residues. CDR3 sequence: CASSLRGGSSIFSDTEAFF. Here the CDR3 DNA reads TGCGCCAGCAGCCTAAGGGGGGGCAGTTCGATTTTTTCTGACACTGAAGCTTTCTTT.

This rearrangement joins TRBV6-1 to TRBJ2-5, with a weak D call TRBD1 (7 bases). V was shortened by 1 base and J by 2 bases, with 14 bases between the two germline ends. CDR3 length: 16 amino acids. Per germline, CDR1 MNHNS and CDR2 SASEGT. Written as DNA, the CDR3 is TGTGCCAGCAGTGAAGAGGAGGGGGCGGGGCAAGAGACCCAGTACTTC. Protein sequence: CASSEEEGAGQETQYF.

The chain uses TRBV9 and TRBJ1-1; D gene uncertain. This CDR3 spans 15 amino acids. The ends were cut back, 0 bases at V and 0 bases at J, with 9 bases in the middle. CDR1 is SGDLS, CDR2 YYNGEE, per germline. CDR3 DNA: TGTGCCAGCAGCGTAGAAGTGGGCATGAACACTGAAGCTTTCTTT. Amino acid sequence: CASSVEVGMNTEAFF.

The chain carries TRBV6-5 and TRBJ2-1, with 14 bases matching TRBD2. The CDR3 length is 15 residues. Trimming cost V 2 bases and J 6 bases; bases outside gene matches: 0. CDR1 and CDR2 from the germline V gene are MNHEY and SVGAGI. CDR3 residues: CASSYGTSGGNEQFF. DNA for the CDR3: TGTGCCAGCAGTTACGGGACTAGCGGGGGCAATGAGCAGTTCTTC.

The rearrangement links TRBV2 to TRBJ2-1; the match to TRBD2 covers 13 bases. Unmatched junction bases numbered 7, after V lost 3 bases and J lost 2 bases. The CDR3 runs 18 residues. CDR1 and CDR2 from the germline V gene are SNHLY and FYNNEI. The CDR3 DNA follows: TGTGCCAGCAGTGAGAAGGGACTAGCGGGACCTACCTACAATGAGCAGTTCTTC. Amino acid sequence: CASSEKGLAGPTYNEQFF.

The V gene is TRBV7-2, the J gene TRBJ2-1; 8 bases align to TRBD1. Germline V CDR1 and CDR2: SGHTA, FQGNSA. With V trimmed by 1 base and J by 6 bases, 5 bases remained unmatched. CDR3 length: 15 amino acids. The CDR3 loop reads CASSLETGVSNEQFF. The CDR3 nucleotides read TGTGCCAGCAGCTTAGAGACAGGGGTTAGCAATGAGCAGTTCTTC.

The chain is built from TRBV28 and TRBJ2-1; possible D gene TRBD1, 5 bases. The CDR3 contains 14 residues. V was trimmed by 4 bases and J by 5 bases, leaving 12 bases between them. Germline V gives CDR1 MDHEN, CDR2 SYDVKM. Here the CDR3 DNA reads TGTGCCAGCAGTTACCTCCGACAGAACAATGAGCAGTTCTTC. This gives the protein CASSYLRQNNEQFF.

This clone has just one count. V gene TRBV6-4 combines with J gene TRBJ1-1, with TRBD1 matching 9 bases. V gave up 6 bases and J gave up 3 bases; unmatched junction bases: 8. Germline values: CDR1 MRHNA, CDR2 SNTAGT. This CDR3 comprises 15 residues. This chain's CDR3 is CASSPGQGSYTEAFF. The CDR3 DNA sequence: TGTGCCAGCAGCCCCGGACAGGGGTCCTACACTGAAGCTTTCTTT.

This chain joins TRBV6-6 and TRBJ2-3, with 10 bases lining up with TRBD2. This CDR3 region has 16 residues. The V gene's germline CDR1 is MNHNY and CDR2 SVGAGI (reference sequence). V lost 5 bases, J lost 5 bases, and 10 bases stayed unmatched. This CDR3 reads CASSPALAGVVDTQYF. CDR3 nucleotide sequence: TGTGCCAGCAGTCCGGCCCTAGCGGGAGTAGTAGATACGCAGTATTTT.

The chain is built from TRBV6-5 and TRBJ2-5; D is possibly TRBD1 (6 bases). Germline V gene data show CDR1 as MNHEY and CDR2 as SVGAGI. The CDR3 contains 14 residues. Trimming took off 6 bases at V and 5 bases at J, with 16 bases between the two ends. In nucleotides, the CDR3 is TGTGCCAGCAGCTCTAGGGGGACCCGGGAGACCCAGTACTTC. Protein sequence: CASSSRGTRETQYF.

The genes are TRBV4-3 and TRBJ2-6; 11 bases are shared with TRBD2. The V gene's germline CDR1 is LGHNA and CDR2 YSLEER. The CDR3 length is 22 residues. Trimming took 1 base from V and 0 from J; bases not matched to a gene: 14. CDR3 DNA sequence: TGCGCCAGCAGCCAAGGGCGGTCTAGCGGGAGGATTTTAGTCTCTGGGGCCAACGTCCTGACTTTC. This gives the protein CASSQGRSSGRILVSGANVLTF.

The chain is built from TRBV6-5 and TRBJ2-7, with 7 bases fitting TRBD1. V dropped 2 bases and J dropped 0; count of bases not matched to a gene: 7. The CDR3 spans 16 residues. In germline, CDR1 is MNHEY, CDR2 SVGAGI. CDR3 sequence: CASSYLTGTASYEQYF. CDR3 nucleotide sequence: TGTGCCAGCAGTTACCTAACCGGGACAGCCTCCTACGAGCAGTACTTC.

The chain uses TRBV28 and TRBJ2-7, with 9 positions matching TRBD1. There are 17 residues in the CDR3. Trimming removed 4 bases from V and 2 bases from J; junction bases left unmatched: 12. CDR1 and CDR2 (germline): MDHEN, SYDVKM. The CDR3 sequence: CASSSNFRDRATYEQYF. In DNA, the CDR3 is TGTGCCAGCAGTTCCAACTTCCGGGACAGGGCAACCTACGAGCAGTACTTC.

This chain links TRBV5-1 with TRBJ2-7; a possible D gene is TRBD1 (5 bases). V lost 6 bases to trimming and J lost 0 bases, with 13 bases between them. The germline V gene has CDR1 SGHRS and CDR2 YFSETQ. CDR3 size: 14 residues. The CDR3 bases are TGCGCCAGCACCGACAGCAAAAGCTCCTACGAGCAGTACTTC. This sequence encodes CASTDSKSSYEQYF.